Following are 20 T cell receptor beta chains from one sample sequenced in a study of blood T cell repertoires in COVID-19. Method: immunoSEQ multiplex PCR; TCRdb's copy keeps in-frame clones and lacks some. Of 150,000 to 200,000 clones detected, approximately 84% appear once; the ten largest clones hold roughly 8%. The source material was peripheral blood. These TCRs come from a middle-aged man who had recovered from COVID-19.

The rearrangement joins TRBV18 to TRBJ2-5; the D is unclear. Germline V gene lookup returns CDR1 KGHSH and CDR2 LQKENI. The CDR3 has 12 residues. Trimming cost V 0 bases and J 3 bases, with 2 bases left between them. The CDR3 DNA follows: TGTGCCAGCTCACCACCCGAAGAGACCCAGTACTTC. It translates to CASSPPEETQYF. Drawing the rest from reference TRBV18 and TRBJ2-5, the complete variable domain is NAGVMQNPRHLVRRRGQEARLRCSPMKGHSHVYWYRQLPEEGLKFMVYLQKENIIDESGMPKERFSAEFPKEGPSILRIQQVVRGDSAAYFCASSPPEETQYFGPGTRLLVL.

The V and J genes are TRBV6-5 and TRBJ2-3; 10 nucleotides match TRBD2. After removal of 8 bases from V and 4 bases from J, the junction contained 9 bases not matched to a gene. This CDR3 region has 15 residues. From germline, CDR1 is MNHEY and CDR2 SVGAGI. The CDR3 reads CASQTGTSESDTQYF. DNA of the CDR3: TGTGCCAGCCAGACCGGGACTAGCGAGTCAGATACGCAGTATTTT.

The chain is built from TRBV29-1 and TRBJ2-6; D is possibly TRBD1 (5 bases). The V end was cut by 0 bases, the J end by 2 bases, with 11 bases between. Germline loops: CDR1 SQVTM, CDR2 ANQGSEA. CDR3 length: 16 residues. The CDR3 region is CSVEDQEGAGANVLTF. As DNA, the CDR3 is TGCAGCGTTGAAGATCAGGAAGGGGCTGGGGCCAACGTCCTGACTTTC.

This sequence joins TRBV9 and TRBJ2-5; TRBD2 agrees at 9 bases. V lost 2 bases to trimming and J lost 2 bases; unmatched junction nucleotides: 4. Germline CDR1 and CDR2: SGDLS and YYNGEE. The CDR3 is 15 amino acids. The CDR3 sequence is CASSVLAGPQETQYF. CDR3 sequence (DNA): TGTGCCAGCAGCGTGCTAGCGGGGCCTCAAGAGACCCAGTACTTC.

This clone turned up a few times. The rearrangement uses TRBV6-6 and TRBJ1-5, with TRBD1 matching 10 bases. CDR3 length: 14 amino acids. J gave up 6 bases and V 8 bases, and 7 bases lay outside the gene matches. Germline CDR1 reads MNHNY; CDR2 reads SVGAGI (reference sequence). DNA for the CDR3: TGTGCCAGCGGACAGGGACAGGGGACTCAGCCCCAGCATTTT. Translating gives CASGQGQGTQPQHF.

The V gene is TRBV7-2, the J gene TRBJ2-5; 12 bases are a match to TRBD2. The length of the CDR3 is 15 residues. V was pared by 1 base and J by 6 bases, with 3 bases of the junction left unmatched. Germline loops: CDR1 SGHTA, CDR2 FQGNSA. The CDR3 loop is CASSLGLAGAKTQYF. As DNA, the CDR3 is TGTGCCAGCAGCTTAGGACTAGCGGGAGCAAAGACCCAGTACTTC.

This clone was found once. Here the CDR3 DNA reads TGTGCCAGCAGCTTAGGAGAGAGTACCACAGATACGCAGTATTTT. This gives the protein CASSLGESTTDTQYF. This rearrangement joins TRBV7-6 to TRBJ2-3; unclear D gene. The CDR3 is 15 residues long. Trimming pared 1 base from V and 2 bases from J, leaving 10 bases between. Per germline, CDR1 SGHVS and CDR2 FNYEAQ.

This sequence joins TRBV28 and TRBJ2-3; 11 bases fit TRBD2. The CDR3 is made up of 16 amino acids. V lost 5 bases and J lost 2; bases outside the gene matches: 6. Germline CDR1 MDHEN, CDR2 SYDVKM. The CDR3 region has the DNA TGTGCCAGCAGTACTAGCGGGAGCCTGAACACAGATACGCAGTATTTT. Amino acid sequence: CASSTSGSLNTDTQYF.

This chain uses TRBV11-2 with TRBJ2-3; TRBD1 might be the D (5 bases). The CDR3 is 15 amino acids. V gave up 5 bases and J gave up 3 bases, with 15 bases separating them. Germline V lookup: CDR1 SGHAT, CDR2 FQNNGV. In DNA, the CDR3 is TGTGCCAGCAGCCGCCGTAGTGCAGGGACAGATACGCAGTATTTT. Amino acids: CASSRRSAGTDTQYF.

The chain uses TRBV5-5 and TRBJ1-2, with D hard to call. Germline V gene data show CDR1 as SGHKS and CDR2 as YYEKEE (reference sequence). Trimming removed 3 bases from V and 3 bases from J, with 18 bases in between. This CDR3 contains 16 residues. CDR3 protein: CASSYRDGKIDYGYTF. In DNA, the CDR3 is TGTGCCAGCAGCTATAGAGACGGGAAGATCGACTATGGCTACACCTTC.

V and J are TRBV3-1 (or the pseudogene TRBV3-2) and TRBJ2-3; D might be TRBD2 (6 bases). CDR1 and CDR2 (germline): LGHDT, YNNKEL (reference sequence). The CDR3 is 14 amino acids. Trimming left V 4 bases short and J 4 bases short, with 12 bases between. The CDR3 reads CASSLGGRADTQYF. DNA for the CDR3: TGTGCCAGCAGCCTGGGGGGAAGGGCAGATACGCAGTATTTT.

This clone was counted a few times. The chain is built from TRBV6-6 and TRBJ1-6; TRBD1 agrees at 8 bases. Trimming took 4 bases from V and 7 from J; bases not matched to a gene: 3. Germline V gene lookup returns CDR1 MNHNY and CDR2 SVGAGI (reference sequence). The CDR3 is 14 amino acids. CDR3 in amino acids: CASSSGTGNSPLHF. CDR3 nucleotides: TGTGCCAGCAGTTCTGGGACAGGAAATTCACCCCTCCACTTT.

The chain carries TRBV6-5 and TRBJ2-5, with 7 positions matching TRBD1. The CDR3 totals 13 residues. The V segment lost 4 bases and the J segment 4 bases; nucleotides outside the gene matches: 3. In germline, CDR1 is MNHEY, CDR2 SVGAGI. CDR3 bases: TGTGCCAGCAGTTCGACAGGGACAGAGACCCAGTACTTC. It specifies CASSSTGTETQYF.

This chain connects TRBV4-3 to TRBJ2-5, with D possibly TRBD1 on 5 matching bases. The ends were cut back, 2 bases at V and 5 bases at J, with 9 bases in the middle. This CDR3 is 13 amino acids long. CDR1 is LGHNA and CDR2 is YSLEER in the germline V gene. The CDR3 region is CASSQQGWETQYF. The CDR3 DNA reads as TGCGCCAGCAGCCAACAGGGATGGGAGACCCAGTACTTC.

CDR3 protein: CATSDRKETQYF. The DNA for the CDR3 is TGTGCCACCAGTGACAGGAAAGAGACCCAGTACTTC. V is TRBV24-1 and J is TRBJ2-5; D remains unclear. V was pared by 4 bases and J by 3 bases, with 5 bases between. The CDR3 runs to 12 residues. The V gene's germline CDR1 is KGHDR and CDR2 SFDVKD.

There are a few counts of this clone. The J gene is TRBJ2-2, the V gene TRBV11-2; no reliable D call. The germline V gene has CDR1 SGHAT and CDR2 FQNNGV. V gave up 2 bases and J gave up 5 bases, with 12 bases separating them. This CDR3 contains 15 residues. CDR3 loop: CASSLRAGRTGELFF. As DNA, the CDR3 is TGTGCCAGCAGCTTACGAGCAGGCAGGACCGGGGAGCTGTTTTTT.

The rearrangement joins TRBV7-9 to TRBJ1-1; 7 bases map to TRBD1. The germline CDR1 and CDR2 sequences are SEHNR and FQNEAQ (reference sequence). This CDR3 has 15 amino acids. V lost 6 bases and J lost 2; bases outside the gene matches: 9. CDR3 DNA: TGTGCCAGCAGGCCGGGTAACAGGGGTAACACTGAAGCTTTCTTT. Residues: CASRPGNRGNTEAFF.

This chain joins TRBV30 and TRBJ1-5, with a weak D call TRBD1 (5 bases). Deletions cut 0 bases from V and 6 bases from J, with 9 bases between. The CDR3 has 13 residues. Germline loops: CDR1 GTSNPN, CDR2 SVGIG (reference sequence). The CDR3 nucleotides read TGTGCCTGGAGTGTCCCAGGGTTTCAGCCCCAGCATTTT. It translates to CAWSVPGFQPQHF.

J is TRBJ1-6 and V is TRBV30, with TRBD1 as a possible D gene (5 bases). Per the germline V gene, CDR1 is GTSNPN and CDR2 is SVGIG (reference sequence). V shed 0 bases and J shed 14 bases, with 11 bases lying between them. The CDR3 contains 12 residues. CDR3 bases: TGTGCCTGGAGTGTAGACAGTTTATCCCTCCACTTT. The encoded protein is CAWSVDSLSLHF. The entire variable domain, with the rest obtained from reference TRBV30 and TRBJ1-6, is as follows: SQTIHQWPATLVQPVGSPLSLECTVEGTSNPNLYWYRQAAGRGLQLLFYSVGIGQISSEVPQNLSASRPQDRQFILSSKKLLLSDSGFYLCAWSVDSLSLHFGNGTRLTVT.

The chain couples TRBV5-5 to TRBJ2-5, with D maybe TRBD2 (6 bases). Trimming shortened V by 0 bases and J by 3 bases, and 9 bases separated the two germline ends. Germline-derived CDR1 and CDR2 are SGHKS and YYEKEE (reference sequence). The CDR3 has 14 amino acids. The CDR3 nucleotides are TGTGCCAGCAGCTTGGTTATAGCGGAAGAGACCCAGTACTTC. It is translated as CASSLVIAEETQYF.